Listed here is a single T cell receptor beta chain. J was trimmed by 7 bases and V by 1 base; bases with no gene match: 1. Germline V gene data show CDR1 as LGHDT and CDR2 as YNNKEL (reference sequence). This CDR3 spans 14 amino acids. Individuals aged roughly 18 to 100 years were recruited from roughly 23 US areas. What the recovered Cohort 3 donors had was two negative PCRs, clearance, or symptom resolution. The data derive from a study of blood T cell repertoires in COVID-19. In the source study's methods: The authors estimated nucleated cell counts from reference gene primer amplification. Profiling relied on immunoSEQ multiplex PCR, and the TCRdb table lists in-frame clones only, not all of them. V and J calls plus clone size are reproduced from that table; the DNA served to infer D and trimming. Of 400,000 or so clones listed, around 91% are singletons.

The sequenced sample consisted of PBMCs or T cells enriched from blood (not recorded which). The TCR comes from a man aged 25-45 years who had recovered from COVID-19. J is TRBJ2-2 and V is TRBV3-1 (or the pseudogene TRBV3-2), with TRBD1 matching over 9 bases. DNA of the CDR3: TGTGCCAGCAGCCAAGGACAGGGGGTCGGGGAGCTGTTTTTT. Protein product: CASSQGQGVGELFF.